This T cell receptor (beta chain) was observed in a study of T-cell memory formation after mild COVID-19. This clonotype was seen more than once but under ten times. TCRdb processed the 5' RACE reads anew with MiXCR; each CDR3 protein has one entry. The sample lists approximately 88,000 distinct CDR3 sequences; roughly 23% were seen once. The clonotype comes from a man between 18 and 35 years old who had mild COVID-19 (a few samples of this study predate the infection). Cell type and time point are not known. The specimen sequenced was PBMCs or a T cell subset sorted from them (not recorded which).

The CDR3 spells CASSVLMGGNTEAFF. The CDR3 DNA is TGTGCCAGCAGCGTACTGATGGGAGGGAACACTGAAGCTTTCTTT. The V and J genes are TRBV7-2 and TRBJ1-1, with D hard to call. There are 15 residues in the CDR3. Trimming removed 5 bases from V and 1 base from J, with 14 bases in between. From germline, CDR1 is SGHTA and CDR2 FQGNSA.